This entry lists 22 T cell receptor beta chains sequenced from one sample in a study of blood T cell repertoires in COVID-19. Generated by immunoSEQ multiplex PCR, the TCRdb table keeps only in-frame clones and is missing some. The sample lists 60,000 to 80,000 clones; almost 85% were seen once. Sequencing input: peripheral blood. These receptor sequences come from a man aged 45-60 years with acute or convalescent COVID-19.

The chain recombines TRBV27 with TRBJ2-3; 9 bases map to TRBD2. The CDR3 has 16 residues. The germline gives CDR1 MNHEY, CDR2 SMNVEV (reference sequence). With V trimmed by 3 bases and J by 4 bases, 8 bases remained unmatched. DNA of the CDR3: TGTGCCAGCAGTTTCTTGGCGGGGGGGTTCGCAGATACGCAGTATTTT. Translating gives CASSFLAGGFADTQYF.

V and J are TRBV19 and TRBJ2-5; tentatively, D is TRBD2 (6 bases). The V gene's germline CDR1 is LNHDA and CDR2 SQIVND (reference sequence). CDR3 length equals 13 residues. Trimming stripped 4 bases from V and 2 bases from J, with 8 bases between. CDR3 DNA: TGTGCCAGTAGTAGGGGGGTTCAAGAGACCCAGTACTTC. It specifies CASSRGVQETQYF.

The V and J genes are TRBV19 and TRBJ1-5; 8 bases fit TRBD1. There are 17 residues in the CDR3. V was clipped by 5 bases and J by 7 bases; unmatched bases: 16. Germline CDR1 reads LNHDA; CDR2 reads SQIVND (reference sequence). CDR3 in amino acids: CASSPPTGVRVYQPQHF. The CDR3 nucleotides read TGTGCCAGTAGTCCGCCGACAGGGGTGAGGGTGTACCAGCCCCAGCATTTT.

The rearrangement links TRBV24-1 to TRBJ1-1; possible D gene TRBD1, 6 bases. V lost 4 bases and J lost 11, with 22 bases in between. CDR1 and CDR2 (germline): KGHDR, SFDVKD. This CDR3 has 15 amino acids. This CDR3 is CATSDPTGRDGRAFF. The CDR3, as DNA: TGTGCCACCAGTGACCCCACAGGGCGGGACGGGAGGGCTTTCTTT.

The CDR3: CASSRERDQETQYF. CDR3 bases: TGTGCCAGCAGCCGCGAGCGGGACCAAGAGACCCAGTACTTC. The V and J genes are TRBV11-2 and TRBJ2-5; D might be TRBD2 (6 bases). Germline values: CDR1 SGHAT, CDR2 FQNNGV. The V and J ends lost 5 bases and 0 bases respectively, with 10 bases between them. The CDR3 has 14 residues. The full variable domain, rest sourced from reference TRBV11-2 and TRBJ2-5, is EAGVAQSPRYKIIEKRQSVAFWCNPISGHATLYWYQQILGQGPKLLIQFQNNGVVDDSQLPKDRFSAERLKGVDSTLKIQPAKLEDSAVYLCASSRERDQETQYFGPGTRLLVL.

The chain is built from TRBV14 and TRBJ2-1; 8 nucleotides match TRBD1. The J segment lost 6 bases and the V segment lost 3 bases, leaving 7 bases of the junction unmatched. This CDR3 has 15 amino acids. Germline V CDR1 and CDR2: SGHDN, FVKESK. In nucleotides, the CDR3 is TGTGCCAGCAGCCAGATCGGACAGGGTTTCAATGAGCAGTTCTTC. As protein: CASSQIGQGFNEQFF.

For the CDR3, the DNA is TGTGCCAGCAGAGAGCGGGGGAGTGCAGATACGCAGTATTTT. Residues: CASRERGSADTQYF. The chain couples TRBV25-1 to TRBJ2-3; 8 bases match TRBD2. V trimming: 6 bases; J trimming: 4 bases; junction bases outside the gene matches: 6. This CDR3 has 14 residues. CDR1 and CDR2 from the germline V gene are MGHDK and SYGVNS.

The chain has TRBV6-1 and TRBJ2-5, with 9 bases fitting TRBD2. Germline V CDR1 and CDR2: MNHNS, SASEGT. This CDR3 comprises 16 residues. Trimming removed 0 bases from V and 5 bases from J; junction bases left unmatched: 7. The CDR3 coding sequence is TGTGCCAGCAGTGAAGCGCGCGGGGGGGGGCGCGAGACCCAGTACTTC. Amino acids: CASSEARGGGRETQYF.

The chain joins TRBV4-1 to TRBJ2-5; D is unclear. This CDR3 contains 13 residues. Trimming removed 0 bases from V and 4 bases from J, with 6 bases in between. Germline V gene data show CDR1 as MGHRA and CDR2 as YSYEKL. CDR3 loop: CASSQDEAETQYF. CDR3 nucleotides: TGCGCCAGCAGCCAAGATGAGGCAGAGACCCAGTACTTC.

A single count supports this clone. The CDR3 nucleotides read TGTGCCAGCAGTGTCTTCTCGGGGGGGGACACAGATACGCAGTATTTT. Amino acids: CASSVFSGGDTDTQYF. The V and J genes are TRBV6-4 and TRBJ2-3; TRBD2 aligns across 8 bases. Germline CDR1 and CDR2: MRHNA and SNTAGT. After removal of 4 bases from V and 2 bases from J, the junction contained 8 bases not matched to a gene. The CDR3 covers 16 residues.

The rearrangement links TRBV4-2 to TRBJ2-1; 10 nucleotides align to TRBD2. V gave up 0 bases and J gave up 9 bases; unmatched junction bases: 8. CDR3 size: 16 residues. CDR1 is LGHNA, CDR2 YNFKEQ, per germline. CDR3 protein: CASSQDWSGGAGEQFF. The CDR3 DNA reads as TGTGCCAGCAGCCAAGATTGGAGCGGGGGGGCCGGTGAGCAGTTCTTC.

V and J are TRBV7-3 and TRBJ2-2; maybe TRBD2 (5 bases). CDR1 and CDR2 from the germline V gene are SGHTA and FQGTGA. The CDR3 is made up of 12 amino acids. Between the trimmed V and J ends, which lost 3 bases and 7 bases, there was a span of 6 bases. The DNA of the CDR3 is TGTGCCAGCAGCTTCGGGGACGGGGAGCTGTTTTTT. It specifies CASSFGDGELFF.

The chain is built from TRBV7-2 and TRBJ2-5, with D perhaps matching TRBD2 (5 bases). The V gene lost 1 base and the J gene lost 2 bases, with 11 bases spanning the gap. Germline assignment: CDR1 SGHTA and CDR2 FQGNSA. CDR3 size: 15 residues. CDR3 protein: CASSLGSREQETQYF. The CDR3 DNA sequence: TGTGCCAGCAGCTTAGGCAGCCGGGAACAAGAGACCCAGTACTTC.

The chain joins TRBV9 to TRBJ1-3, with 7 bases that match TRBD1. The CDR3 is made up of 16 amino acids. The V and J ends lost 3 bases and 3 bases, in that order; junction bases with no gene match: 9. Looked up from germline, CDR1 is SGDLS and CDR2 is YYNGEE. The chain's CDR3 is CASSAEQGTGGNTIYF. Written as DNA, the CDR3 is TGTGCCAGCAGCGCGGAACAGGGGACTGGTGGAAACACCATATATTTT.

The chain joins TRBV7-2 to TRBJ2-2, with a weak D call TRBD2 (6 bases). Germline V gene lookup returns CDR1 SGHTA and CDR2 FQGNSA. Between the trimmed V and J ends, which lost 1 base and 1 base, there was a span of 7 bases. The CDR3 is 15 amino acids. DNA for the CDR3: TGTGCCAGCAGCTTAGTGGGGGGGAACACCGGGGAGCTGTTTTTT. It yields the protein CASSLVGGNTGELFF.

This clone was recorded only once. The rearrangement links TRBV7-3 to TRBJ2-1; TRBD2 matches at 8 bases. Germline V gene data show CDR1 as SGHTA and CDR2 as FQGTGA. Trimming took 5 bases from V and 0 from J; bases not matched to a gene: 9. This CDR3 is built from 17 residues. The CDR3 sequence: CASSLPLAGGSYNEQFF. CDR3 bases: TGTGCCAGCAGCCTCCCCTTGGCGGGGGGCTCCTACAATGAGCAGTTCTTC.

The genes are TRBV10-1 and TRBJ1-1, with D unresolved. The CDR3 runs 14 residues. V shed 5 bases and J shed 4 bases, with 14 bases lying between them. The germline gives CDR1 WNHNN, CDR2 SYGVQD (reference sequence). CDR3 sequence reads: CASSRAPGGTEAFF. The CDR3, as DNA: TGCGCCAGCAGTCGAGCACCAGGAGGCACTGAAGCTTTCTTT.

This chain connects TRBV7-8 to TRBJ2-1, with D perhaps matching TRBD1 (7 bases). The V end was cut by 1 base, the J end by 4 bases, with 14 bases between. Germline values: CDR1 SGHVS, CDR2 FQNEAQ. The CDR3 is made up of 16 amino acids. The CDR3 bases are TGTGCCAGCAGCTTAGGGCACAGGGGAGGTTACAATGAGCAGTTCTTC. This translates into CASSLGHRGGYNEQFF.

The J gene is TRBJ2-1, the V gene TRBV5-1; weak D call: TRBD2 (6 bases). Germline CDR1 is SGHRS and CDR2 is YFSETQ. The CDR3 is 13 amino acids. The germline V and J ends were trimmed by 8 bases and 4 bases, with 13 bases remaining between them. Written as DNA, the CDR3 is TGCGCCAGTAACACTGGGGGGTACAATGAGCAGTTCTTC. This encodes CASNTGGYNEQFF.

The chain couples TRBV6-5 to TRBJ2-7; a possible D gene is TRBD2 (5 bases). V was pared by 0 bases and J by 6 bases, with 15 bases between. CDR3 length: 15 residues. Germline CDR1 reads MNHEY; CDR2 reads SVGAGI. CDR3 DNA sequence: TGTGCCAGCAGTTACTCCGGGGAAGAGTTGGGCGAGCAGTACTTC. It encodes CASSYSGEELGEQYF.

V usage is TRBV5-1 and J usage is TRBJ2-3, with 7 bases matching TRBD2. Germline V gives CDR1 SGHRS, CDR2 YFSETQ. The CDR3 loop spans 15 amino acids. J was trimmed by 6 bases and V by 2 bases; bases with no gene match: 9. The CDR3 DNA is TGCGCCAGCAGCTTAATTACGGGGCGGGGGGATACGCAGTATTTT. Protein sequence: CASSLITGRGDTQYF.

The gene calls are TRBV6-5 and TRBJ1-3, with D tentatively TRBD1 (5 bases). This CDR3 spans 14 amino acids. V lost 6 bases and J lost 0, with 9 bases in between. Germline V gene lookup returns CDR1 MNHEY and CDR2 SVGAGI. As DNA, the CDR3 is TGTGCCAGCAGGGGGGGAGTCTCTGGAAACACCATATATTTT. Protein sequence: CASRGGVSGNTIYF.